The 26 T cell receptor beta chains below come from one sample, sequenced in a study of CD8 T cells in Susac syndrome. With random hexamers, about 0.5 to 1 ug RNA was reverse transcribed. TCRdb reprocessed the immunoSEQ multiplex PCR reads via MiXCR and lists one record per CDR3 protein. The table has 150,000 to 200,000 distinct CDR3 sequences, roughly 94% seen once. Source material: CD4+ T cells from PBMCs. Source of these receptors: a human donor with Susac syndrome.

In DNA, the CDR3 is TGTGCCAGCAGCCGGCTCCCGGGACAGGCCTACGAGCAGTACTTC. Amino acid sequence: CASSRLPGQAYEQYF. This chain links TRBV25-1 with TRBJ2-7, with 8 bases identical to TRBD1. The germline V gene encodes CDR1 MGHDK and CDR2 SYGVNS. This CDR3 is built from 15 residues. After removal of 6 bases from V and 2 bases from J, the junction contained 9 bases not matched to a gene.

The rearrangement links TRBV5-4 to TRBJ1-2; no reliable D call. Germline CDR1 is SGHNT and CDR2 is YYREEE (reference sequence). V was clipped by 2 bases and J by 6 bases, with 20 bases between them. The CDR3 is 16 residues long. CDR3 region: CASSFSLSKGEDGYTF. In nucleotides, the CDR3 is TGTGCCAGCAGCTTCTCACTCTCAAAGGGTGAGGATGGCTACACCTTC.

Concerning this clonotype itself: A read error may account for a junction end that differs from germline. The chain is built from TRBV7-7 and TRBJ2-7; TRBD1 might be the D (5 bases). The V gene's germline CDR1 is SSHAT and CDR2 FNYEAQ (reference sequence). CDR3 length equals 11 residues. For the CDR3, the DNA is TGTGCTAGCAGCTCGGCCTGGGGCCAGTACTTC. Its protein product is CASSSAWGQYF.

The CDR3 region is CASSQVASSGYSTDTQYF. For the CDR3, the DNA is TGCGCCAGCAGCCAGGTCGCAAGCTCGGGTTATAGCACAGATACGCAGTATTTT. V is TRBV4-1 and J is TRBJ2-3; no definite D call. This CDR3 is 18 amino acids long. CDR1 and CDR2 (germline): MGHRA, YSYEKL. Trimming cost V 3 bases and J 0 bases, with 19 bases left between them.

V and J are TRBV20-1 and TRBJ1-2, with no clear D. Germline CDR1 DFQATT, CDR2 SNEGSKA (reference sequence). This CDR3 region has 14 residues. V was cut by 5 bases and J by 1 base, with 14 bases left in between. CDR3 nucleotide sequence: TGCAGTGCTCAGGCAGGATCGGGTAACTATGGCTACACCTTC. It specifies CSAQAGSGNYGYTF.

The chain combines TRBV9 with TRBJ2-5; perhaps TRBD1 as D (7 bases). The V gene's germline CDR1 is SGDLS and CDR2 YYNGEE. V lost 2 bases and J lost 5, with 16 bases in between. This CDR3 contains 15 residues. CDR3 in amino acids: CASSVNRGGQETQYF. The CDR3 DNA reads TGTGCCAGCAGCGTGAACAGGGGAGGTCAGGAGACCCAGTACTTC.

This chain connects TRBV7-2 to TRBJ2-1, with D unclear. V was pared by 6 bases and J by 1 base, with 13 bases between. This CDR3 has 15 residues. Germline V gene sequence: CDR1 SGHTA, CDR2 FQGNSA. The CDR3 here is CASSPGAPSYNEQFF. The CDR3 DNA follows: TGTGCCAGCAGTCCCGGAGCCCCTTCCTACAATGAGCAGTTCTTC.

The DNA of the CDR3 is TGCAGTGCTACAGTGGACTCTCCTTACGAGCAGTACTTC. Translation: CSATVDSPYEQYF. This rearrangement joins TRBV20-1 to TRBJ2-7, with TRBD2 as a possible D gene (5 bases). The CDR3 loop spans 13 amino acids. From germline, CDR1 is DFQATT and CDR2 SNEGSKA (reference sequence). V lost 4 bases and J 4 bases, leaving 14 bases between the germline ends.

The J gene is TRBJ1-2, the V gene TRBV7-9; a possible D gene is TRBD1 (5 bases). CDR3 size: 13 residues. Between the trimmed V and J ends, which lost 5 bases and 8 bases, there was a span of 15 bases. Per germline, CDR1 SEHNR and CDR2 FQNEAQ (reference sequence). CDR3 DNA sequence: TGTGCCAGCAGCATCCGGGACGGCTTAGGCTACACCTTC. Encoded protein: CASSIRDGLGYTF.

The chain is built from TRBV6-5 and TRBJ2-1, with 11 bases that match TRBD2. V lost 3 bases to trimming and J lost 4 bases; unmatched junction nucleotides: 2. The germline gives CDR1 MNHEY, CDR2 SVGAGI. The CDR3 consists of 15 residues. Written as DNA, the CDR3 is TGTGCCAGCAGTTATCGACTAGCGGGGTACAATGAGCAGTTCTTC. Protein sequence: CASSYRLAGYNEQFF.

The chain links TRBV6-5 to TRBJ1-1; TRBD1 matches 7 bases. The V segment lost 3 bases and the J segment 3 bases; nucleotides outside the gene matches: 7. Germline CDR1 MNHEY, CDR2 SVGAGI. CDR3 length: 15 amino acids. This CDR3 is CASSYSGTADTEAFF. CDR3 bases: TGTGCCAGCAGTTATTCCGGGACAGCTGACACTGAAGCTTTCTTT.

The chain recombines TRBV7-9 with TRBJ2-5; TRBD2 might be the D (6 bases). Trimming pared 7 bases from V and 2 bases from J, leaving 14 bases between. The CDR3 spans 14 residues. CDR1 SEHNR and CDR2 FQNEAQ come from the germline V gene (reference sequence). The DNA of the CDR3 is TGTGCCAGCACCTTCCAAGGAGGGCAAGAGACCCAGTACTTC. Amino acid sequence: CASTFQGGQETQYF.

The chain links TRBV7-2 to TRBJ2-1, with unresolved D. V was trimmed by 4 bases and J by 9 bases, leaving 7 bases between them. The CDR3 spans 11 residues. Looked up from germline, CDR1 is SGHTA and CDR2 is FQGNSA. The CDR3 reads CASSSFGEQFF. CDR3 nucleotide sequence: TGTGCCAGCAGCTCTTTTGGTGAGCAGTTCTTC.

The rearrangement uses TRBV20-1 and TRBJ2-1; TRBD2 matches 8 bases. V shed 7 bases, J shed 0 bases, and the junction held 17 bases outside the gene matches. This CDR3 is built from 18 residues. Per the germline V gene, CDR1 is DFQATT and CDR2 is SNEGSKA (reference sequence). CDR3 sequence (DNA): TGCAGTGTCAGACTAGCGCCGATTGCTCGTCGCTCCTACAATGAGCAGTTCTTC. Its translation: CSVRLAPIARRSYNEQFF.

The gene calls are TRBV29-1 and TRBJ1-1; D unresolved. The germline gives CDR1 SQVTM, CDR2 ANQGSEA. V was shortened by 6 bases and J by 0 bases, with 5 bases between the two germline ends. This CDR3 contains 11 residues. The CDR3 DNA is TGCAGCGTGACCGTGAACACTGAAGCTTTCTTT. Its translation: CSVTVNTEAFF.

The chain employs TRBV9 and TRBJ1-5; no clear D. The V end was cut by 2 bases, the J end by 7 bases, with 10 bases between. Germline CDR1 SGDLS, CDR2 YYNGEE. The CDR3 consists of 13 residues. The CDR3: CASSVGPWQPQHF. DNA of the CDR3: TGTGCCAGCAGCGTTGGACCGTGGCAGCCCCAGCATTTT.

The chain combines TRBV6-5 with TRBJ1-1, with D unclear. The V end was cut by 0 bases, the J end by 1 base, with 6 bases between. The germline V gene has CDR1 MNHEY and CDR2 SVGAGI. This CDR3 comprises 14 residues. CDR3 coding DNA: TGTGCCAGCAGTTACTCGATTCGGAACACTGAAGCTTTCTTT. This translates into CASSYSIRNTEAFF.

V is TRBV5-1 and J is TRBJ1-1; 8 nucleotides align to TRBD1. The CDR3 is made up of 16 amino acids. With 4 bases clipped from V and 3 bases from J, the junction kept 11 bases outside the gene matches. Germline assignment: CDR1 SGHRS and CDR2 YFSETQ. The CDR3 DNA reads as TGCGCCAGCAGCCTGGACAGGGTAGGTGGTTACACTGAAGCTTTCTTT. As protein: CASSLDRVGGYTEAFF.

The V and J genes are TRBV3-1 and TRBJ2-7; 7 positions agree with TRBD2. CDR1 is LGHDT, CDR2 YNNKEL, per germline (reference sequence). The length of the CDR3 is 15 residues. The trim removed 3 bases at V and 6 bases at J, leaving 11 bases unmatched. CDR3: CASSHLLAPRGEQYF. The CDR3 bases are TGTGCCAGCAGCCACCTACTAGCGCCGAGGGGCGAGCAGTACTTC.

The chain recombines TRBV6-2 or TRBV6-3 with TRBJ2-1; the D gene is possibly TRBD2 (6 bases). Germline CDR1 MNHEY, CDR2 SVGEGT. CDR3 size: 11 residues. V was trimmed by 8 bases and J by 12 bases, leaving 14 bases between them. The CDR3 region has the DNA TGTGCCAGCGGTCGACGGGACTGGCAGTTCTTC. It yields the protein CASGRRDWQFF.

CDR3 loop: CASSPSGGVDTYNEQFF. CDR3 sequence (DNA): TGTGCCAGCAGCCCCTCGGGCGGGGTGGATACCTACAATGAGCAGTTCTTC. V is TRBV4-2 and J is TRBJ2-1; D is perhaps TRBD2 (6 bases). The V gene lost 4 bases and the J gene lost 2 bases, with 18 bases spanning the gap. CDR1 and CDR2 (germline): LGHNA, YNFKEQ. CDR3 length: 17 residues.

CDR3 residues: CASSGQGDQPQHF. The DNA of the CDR3 is TGTGCTAGTTCGGGACAGGGTGATCAGCCCCAGCATTTT. This chain joins TRBV12-5 and TRBJ1-5, with TRBD1 matching over 9 bases. Per germline, CDR1 LGHNT and CDR2 FRNRAP. J was trimmed by 5 bases and V by 8 bases; bases with no gene match: 4. CDR3 length: 13 residues. The complete variable domain, with remaining parts taken from reference TRBV12-5 and TRBJ1-5, reads DARVTQTPRHKVTEMGQEVTMRCQPILGHNTVFWYRQTMMQGLELLAYFRNRAPLDDSGMPKDRFSAEMPDATLATLKIQPSEPRDSAVYFCASSGQGDQPQHFGDGTRLSIL.

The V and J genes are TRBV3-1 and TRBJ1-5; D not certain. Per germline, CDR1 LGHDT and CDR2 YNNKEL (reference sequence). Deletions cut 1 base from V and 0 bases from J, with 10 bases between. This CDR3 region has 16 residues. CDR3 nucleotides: TGTGCCAGCAGCCAAGTCCCGGGAGGTAGCAATCAGCCCCAGCATTTT. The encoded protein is CASSQVPGGSNQPQHF.

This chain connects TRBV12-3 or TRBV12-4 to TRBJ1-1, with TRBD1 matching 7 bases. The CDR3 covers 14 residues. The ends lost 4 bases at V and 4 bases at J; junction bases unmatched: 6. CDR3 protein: CASSSTGASTEAFF. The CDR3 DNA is TGTGCCAGCAGTTCCACAGGGGCGAGCACTGAAGCTTTCTTT.

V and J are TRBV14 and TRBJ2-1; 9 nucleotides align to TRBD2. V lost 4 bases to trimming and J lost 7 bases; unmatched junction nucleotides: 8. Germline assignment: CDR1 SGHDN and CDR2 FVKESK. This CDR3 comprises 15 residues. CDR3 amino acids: CASSPLGAGGNEQFF. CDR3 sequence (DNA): TGTGCCAGCAGCCCCCTCGGGGCGGGGGGGAATGAGCAGTTCTTC. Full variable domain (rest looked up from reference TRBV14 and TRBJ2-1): EAGVTQFPSHSVIEKGQTVTLRCDPISGHDNLYWYRRVMGKEIKFLLHFVKESKQDESGMPNNRFLAERTGGTYSTLKVQPAELEDSGVYFCASSPLGAGGNEQFFGPGTRLTVL.

CDR3 residues: CSGGEIAGHTGELFF. Written as DNA, the CDR3 is TGCAGCGGGGGGGAGATTGCGGGGCACACCGGGGAGCTGTTTTTT. The J gene is TRBJ2-2, the V gene TRBV29-1; D possibly corresponds to TRBD2 (6 bases). This CDR3 contains 15 residues. The ends were cut back, 7 bases at V and 3 bases at J, with 18 bases in the middle. Germline V lookup: CDR1 SQVTM, CDR2 ANQGSEA.